The 21 T cell receptor beta chains presented below share a single source sample, sequenced in a study of cytomegalovirus exposure and HLA in healthy donors. Sequenced by immunoSEQ multiplex PCR; TCRdb stores in-frame clones only, minus some. The table lists roughly 240,000 clones, around 87% of them singletons. Sample: PBMCs. These receptors all stem from a man younger than 30 in good health and CMV-seronegative.

The CDR3, as DNA: TGTGCCAGCTCACCTCAGGGGGAAGAGCAGTACTTC. It codes for CASSPQGEEQYF. The gene calls are TRBV18 and TRBJ2-7, with 7 positions matching TRBD1. Per the germline V gene, CDR1 is KGHSH and CDR2 is LQKENI. The CDR3 loop spans 12 amino acids. V lost 3 bases, J lost 7 bases, and 3 bases stayed unmatched.

The chain couples TRBV2 to TRBJ2-7; the match to TRBD1 covers 7 bases. CDR1 and CDR2 (germline): SNHLY, FYNNEI. The V and J ends lost 3 bases and 9 bases, in that order; junction bases with no gene match: 2. The CDR3 contains 11 residues. CDR3 in amino acids: CASSDEGAQYF. The CDR3 coding sequence is TGTGCCAGCAGTGATGAGGGGGCGCAGTACTTC.

This clone showed up just a few times. This chain uses TRBV7-9 with TRBJ2-7, with 8 bases fitting TRBD1. Per germline, CDR1 SEHNR and CDR2 FQNEAQ (reference sequence). The V gene end was trimmed by 5 bases and the J gene end by 3 bases; junction bases not matched to a gene: 6. This CDR3 comprises 14 residues. The CDR3 bases are TGTGCCAGCAGCATGACAGGGGTCCTCTACGAGCAGTACTTC. Its protein is CASSMTGVLYEQYF.

The chain employs TRBV6-5 and TRBJ2-7; D is possibly TRBD1 (6 bases). The V gene lost 2 bases and the J gene lost 5 bases, with 16 bases spanning the gap. Germline CDR1 reads MNHEY; CDR2 reads SVGAGI. The CDR3 consists of 15 residues. CDR3 nucleotide sequence: TGTGCCAGCAGTTACCGCGCCAGGGGAAAAAACGAGCAGTACTTC. Its translation: CASSYRARGKNEQYF.

There are a few counts of this clone. The CDR3 DNA reads TGCGCCAGCAGCTTGGACAGGGGTGGCTACACCTTC. This encodes CASSLDRGGYTF. The V call is TRBV5-1, the J call TRBJ1-2; TRBD1 matches 7 bases. The CDR3 spans 12 residues. Trimming at V came to 0 bases and at J to 7 bases, leaving 0 bases not matched to a gene. Germline CDR1 and CDR2: SGHRS and YFSETQ. Based on the CDR3 plus reference TRBV5-1 and TRBJ1-2, the full variable domain is KAGVTQTPRYLIKTRGQQVTLSCSPISGHRSVSWYQQTPGQGLQFLFEYFSETQRNKGNFPGRFSGRQFSNSRSEMNVSTLELGDSALYLCASSLDRGGYTFGSGTRLTVV.

The chain recombines TRBV28 with TRBJ1-3; D might be TRBD1 (6 bases). CDR3 length: 18 amino acids. The germline gives CDR1 MDHEN, CDR2 SYDVKM. V dropped 2 bases and J dropped 1 base, with 18 bases sitting between them. This CDR3 reads CASSLEGGAEQSGNTIYF. The CDR3 DNA reads TGTGCCAGCAGTTTAGAAGGGGGGGCAGAACAATCTGGAAACACCATATATTTT.

This sequence joins TRBV5-1 and TRBJ2-3, with 9 positions matching TRBD2. Trimming at V came to 0 bases and at J to 2 bases, leaving 4 bases not matched to a gene. The CDR3 loop spans 16 amino acids. The germline V gene encodes CDR1 SGHRS and CDR2 YFSETQ. The CDR3: CASSLASGASTDTQYF. The CDR3 DNA reads TGCGCCAGCAGCTTGGCTAGCGGGGCGTCCACAGATACGCAGTATTTT.

V usage is TRBV7-8 and J usage is TRBJ2-3, with D maybe TRBD2 (5 bases). The CDR3 loop spans 15 amino acids. The V end was cut by 5 bases, the J end by 2 bases, with 14 bases between. Germline lookup yields CDR1 SGHVS and CDR2 FQNEAQ. The CDR3 spells CASSTSRFFTDTQYF. The CDR3 DNA reads as TGTGCCAGCAGCACTAGTCGATTTTTCACAGATACGCAGTATTTT.

V is TRBV18 and J is TRBJ2-7, with TRBD2 matching 12 bases. CDR1 KGHSH and CDR2 LQKENI come from the germline V gene. With 3 bases clipped from V and 0 bases from J, the junction kept 6 bases outside the gene matches. The CDR3 sequence is 17 residues long. Here the CDR3 reads CASSPRTSGDYSYEQYF. The CDR3 bases are TGTGCCAGCTCACCTAGGACTAGCGGGGATTACTCCTACGAGCAGTACTTC.

The V and J genes are TRBV5-6 and TRBJ1-4; D may be TRBD1 (5 bases). The ends were cut back, 7 bases at V and 7 bases at J, with 20 bases in the middle. The germline CDR1 and CDR2 sequences are SGHDT and YYEEEE. CDR3 length equals 15 residues. The CDR3 here is CASGTGDSQGEKLFF. Written as DNA, the CDR3 is TGTGCCAGCGGAACGGGAGACTCCCAGGGTGAAAAACTGTTTTTT.

The chain is built from TRBV6-5 and TRBJ1-6; D not resolved. The CDR3 is 16 residues long. Germline V gene data show CDR1 as MNHEY and CDR2 as SVGAGI. Trimming cost V 4 bases and J 0 bases, with 10 bases left between them. This CDR3 reads CASSSPRSSYNSPLHF. CDR3 DNA sequence: TGTGCCAGCAGTTCCCCCCGGAGCTCCTATAATTCACCCCTCCACTTT.

V is TRBV4-2 and J is TRBJ1-2; TRBD1 agrees at 10 bases. This CDR3 comprises 15 residues. V trimming: 4 bases; J trimming: 3 bases; junction bases outside the gene matches: 5. Germline V lookup: CDR1 LGHNA, CDR2 YNFKEQ. The CDR3 sequence is CASSPTDRGHYGYTF. The CDR3 DNA follows: TGTGCCAGCAGCCCGACCGACAGGGGGCACTATGGCTACACCTTC.

This chain links TRBV19 with TRBJ2-5, with 7 bases identical to TRBD1. V was clipped by 6 bases and J by 1 base; unmatched bases: 2. The CDR3 is made up of 13 amino acids. Per germline, CDR1 LNHDA and CDR2 SQIVND (reference sequence). CDR3: CASSGQVQETQYF. CDR3 DNA sequence: TGTGCCAGTAGCGGACAGGTCCAAGAGACCCAGTACTTC.

The V call is TRBV5-1, the J call TRBJ2-4; TRBD1 agrees at 8 bases. Germline values: CDR1 SGHRS, CDR2 YFSETQ. CDR3 size: 15 residues. The V and J ends lost 4 bases and 6 bases, in that order; junction bases with no gene match: 9. CDR3 loop: CASSRPGQGRNIQYF. CDR3 coding DNA: TGCGCCAGCAGCCGGCCAGGACAGGGTCGAAACATTCAGTACTTC.

This clone appeared once. The chain is built from TRBV4-1 and TRBJ1-2, with 7 bases matching TRBD1. The CDR3 spans 14 residues. Per germline, CDR1 MGHRA and CDR2 YSYEKL. V gave up 3 bases and J gave up 5 bases; unmatched junction bases: 6. The CDR3 region has the DNA TGCGCCAGCAGCCACGACAGGGTGTCGTATGGCTACACCTTC. Residues: CASSHDRVSYGYTF.

The chain recombines TRBV10-3 with TRBJ2-7; TRBD2 matches 11 bases. Per germline, CDR1 ENHRY and CDR2 SYGVKD. This CDR3 has 14 residues. V was pared by 10 bases and J by 0 bases, with 5 bases of the junction left unmatched. CDR3 region: CATGTSGSSYEQYF. CDR3 coding DNA: TGTGCCACCGGGACTAGCGGTAGCTCCTACGAGCAGTACTTC.

The rearrangement links TRBV2 to TRBJ1-3; TRBD1 aligns across 7 bases. Germline CDR1 SNHLY, CDR2 FYNNEI. CDR3 length: 16 residues. Trimming cost V 6 bases and J 3 bases; bases outside gene matches: 11. The chain's CDR3 is CASRVGGAGGGNTIYF. Written as DNA, the CDR3 is TGTGCCAGCAGAGTGGGTGGCGCAGGGGGTGGAAACACCATATATTTT.

As regards this clone: The CDR3 does not close with the conserved phenylalanine or tryptophan, likely indicating a read error. Because the CDR3's place on the DNA is in doubt, the DNA is left out and the CDR3 is given as listed by TCRdb. The chain recombines TRBV28 with TRBJ1-4; the table assigns TRBD1, which was not confirmed against the DNA. The CDR3 numbers 9 amino acids, ends counted. CDR1 MDHEN and CDR2 SYDVKM come from the germline V gene. CDR3 amino acids: CASSRGAGI.

This chain connects TRBV28 to TRBJ1-1; D gene ambiguous. This CDR3 is 14 amino acids long. The V gene's germline CDR1 is MDHEN and CDR2 SYDVKM. Trimming left V 6 bases short and J 0 bases short, with 11 bases between. CDR3 sequence: CASRPGSLNTEAFF. The CDR3 DNA follows: TGTGCCAGCAGACCCGGGAGCCTGAACACTGAAGCTTTCTTT.

In its sample, this clone was seen a few times. The chain couples TRBV28 to TRBJ1-1; unclear D gene. The CDR3 totals 11 residues. V lost 5 bases and J lost 8, with 9 bases in between. Per germline, CDR1 MDHEN and CDR2 SYDVKM. The CDR3 DNA follows: TGTGCCAGCAGTCGTCCGGGGGAAGCTTTCTTT. This encodes CASSRPGEAFF.

The chain is built from TRBV28 and TRBJ1-2; D gene ambiguous. V was clipped by 5 bases and J by 4 bases, with 20 bases between them. The length of the CDR3 is 16 residues. CDR1 MDHEN and CDR2 SYDVKM come from the germline V gene. For the CDR3, the DNA is TGTGCCAGCAGTGTGGTAGCGGGGATAGGGTTCTATGGCTACACCTTC. Translating gives CASSVVAGIGFYGYTF.